Following are 3 T cell receptor beta chains from one sample sequenced in a study of technical replicates of blood from a few donors. The method was immunoSEQ multiplex PCR; TCRdb's version includes in-frame clones alone and lacks a portion of them. The sample has under 85,000 clones, 97% seen once. Sequencing used T cells isolated from PBMCs. The origin of the receptors is a human donor in good health.

V usage is TRBV6-1 and J usage is TRBJ2-1; the D gene is possibly TRBD2 (6 bases). The CDR3 sequence is 13 residues long. V gave up 7 bases and J gave up 9 bases, with 16 bases separating them. The germline V gene encodes CDR1 MNHNS and CDR2 SASEGT. The CDR3 loop is CASTSGDVGEQFF. Here the CDR3 DNA reads TGTGCCAGCACATCGGGGGACGTCGGTGAGCAGTTCTTC.

The rearrangement joins TRBV14 to TRBJ1-4, with 7 bases lining up with TRBD1. The CDR3 is 15 residues long. Germline CDR1 reads SGHDN; CDR2 reads FVKESK. Losses at the gene ends were 4 bases for V and 7 bases for J; bases not matched to a gene: 9. The CDR3 DNA sequence: TGTGCCAGCAGCCGAAACAGGGGTGGAGGTGAAAAACTGTTTTTT. This sequence encodes CASSRNRGGGEKLFF.

This chain joins TRBV4-2 and TRBJ2-7, with D possibly TRBD2 on 5 matching bases. The CDR3 is made up of 14 amino acids. Germline V gene lookup returns CDR1 LGHNA and CDR2 YNFKEQ. V lost 0 bases and J 3 bases, leaving 9 bases between the germline ends. The CDR3 DNA is TGTGCCAGCAGCCAAGAACCTACTAGCTACGAGCAGTACTTC. It translates to CASSQEPTSYEQYF.